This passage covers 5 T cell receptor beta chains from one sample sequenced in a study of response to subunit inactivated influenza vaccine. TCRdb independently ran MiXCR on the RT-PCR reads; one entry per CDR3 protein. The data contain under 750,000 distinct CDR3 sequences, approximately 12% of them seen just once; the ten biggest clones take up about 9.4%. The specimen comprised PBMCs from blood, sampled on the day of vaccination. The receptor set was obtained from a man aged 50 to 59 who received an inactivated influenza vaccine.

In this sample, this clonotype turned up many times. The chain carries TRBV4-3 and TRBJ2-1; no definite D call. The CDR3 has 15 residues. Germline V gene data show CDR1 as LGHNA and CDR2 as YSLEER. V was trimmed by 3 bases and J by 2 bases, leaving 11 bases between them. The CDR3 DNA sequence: TGCGCCAGCAGCCAGGGTAGAGGTGCCTACAATGAGCAGTTCTTC. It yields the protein CASSQGRGAYNEQFF.

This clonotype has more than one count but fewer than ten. The CDR3 reads CSVAGTSVPNEQFF. The CDR3, as DNA: TGCAGCGTTGCCGGGACTAGCGTACCGAATGAGCAGTTCTTC. The chain joins TRBV29-1 to TRBJ2-1, with 10 nucleotides matching TRBD2. The ends lost 4 bases at V and 7 bases at J; junction bases unmatched: 7. The CDR3 is made up of 14 amino acids. The germline CDR1 and CDR2 sequences are SQVTM and ANQGSEA.

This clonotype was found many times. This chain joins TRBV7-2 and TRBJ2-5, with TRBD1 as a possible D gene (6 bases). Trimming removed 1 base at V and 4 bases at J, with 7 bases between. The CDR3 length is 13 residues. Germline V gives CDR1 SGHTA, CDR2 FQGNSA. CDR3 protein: CASSLGRGETQYF. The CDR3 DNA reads TGTGCCAGCAGCTTAGGCAGGGGAGAGACCCAGTACTTC.

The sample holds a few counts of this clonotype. The CDR3 DNA follows: TGCGCCAGCAGCCAAGATGCGGACAGCTCCTACGAGCAGTACTTC. This gives the protein CASSQDADSSYEQYF. J is TRBJ2-7 and V is TRBV4-3, with D possibly being TRBD1 (6 bases). This CDR3 region has 15 residues. Germline V gene data show CDR1 as LGHNA and CDR2 as YSLEER. Trimming left V 0 bases short and J 0 bases short, with 9 bases between.

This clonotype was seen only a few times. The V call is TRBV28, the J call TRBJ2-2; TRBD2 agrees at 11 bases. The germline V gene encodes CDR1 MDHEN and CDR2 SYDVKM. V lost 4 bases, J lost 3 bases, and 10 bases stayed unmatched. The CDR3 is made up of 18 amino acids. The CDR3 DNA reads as TGTGCCAGCAGTTACGCCCTGACTAGCGGGAAATACACCGGGGAGCTGTTTTTT. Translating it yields CASSYALTSGKYTGELFF.